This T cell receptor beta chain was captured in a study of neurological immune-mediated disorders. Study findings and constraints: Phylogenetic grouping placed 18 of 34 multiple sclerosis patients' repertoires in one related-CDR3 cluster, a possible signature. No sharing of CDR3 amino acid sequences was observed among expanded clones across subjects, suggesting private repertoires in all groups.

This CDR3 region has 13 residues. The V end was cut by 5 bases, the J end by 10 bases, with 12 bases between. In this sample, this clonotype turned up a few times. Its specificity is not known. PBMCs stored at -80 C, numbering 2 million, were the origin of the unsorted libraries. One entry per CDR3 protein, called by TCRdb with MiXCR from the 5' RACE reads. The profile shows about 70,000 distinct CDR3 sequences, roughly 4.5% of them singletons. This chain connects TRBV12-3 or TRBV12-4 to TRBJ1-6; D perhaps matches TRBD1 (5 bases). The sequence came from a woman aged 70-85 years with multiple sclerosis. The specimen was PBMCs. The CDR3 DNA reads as TGTGCCAGCAGTACAAGGGGTGCGTCACCCCTCCACTTT. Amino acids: CASSTRGASPLHF.